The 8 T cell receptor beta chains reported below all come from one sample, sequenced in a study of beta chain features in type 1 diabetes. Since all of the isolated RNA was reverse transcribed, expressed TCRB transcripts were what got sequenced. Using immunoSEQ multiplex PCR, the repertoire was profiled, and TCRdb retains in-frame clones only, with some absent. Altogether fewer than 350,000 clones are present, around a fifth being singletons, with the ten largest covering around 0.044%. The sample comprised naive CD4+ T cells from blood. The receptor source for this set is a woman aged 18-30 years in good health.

Here the CDR3 reads CAWSKDTSYEQYF. The CDR3 region has the DNA TGTGCCTGGAGTAAGGACACCTCCTACGAGCAGTACTTC. The V call is TRBV30, the J call TRBJ2-7; tentatively, D is TRBD1 (5 bases). The CDR3 length is 13 residues. Germline V gene data show CDR1 as GTSNPN and CDR2 as SVGIG (reference sequence). V dropped 2 bases and J dropped 0 bases, with 8 bases sitting between them.

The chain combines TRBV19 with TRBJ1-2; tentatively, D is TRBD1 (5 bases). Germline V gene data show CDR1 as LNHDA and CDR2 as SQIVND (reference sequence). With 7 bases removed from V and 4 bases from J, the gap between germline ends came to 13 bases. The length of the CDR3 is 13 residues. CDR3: CASTPGVPYGYTF. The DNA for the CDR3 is TGTGCCAGTACCCCGGGGGTACCCTATGGCTACACCTTC.

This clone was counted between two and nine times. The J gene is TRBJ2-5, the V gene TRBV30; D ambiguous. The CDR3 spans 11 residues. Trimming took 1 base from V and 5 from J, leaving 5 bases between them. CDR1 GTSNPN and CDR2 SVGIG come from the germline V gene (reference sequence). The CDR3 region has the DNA TGTGCCTGGAGTGCTAAGGAGACCCAGTACTTC. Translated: CAWSAKETQYF. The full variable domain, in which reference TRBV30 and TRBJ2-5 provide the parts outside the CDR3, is SQTIHQWPATLVQPVGSPLSLECTVEGTSNPNLYWYRQAAGRGLQLLFYSVGIGQISSEVPQNLSASRPQDRQFILSSKKLLLSDSGFYLCAWSAKETQYFGPGTRLLVL.

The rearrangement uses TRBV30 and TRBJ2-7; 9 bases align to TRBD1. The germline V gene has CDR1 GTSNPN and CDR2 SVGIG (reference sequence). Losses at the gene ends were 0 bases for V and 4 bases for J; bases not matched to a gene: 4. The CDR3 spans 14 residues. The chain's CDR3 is CAWSVGTGIYEQYF. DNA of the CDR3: TGTGCCTGGAGTGTCGGGACAGGGATTTACGAGCAGTACTTC.

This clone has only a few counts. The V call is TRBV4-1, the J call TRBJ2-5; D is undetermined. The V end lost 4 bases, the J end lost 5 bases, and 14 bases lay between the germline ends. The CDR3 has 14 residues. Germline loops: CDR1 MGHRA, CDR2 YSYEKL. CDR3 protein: CASSRSGVRETQYF. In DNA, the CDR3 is TGCGCCAGCAGCCGTTCCGGTGTGAGGGAGACCCAGTACTTC.

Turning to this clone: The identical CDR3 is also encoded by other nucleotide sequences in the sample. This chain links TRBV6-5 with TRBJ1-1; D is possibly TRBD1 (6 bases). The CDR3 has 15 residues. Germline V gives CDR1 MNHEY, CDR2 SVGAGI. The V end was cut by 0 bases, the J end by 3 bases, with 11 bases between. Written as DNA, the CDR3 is TGTGCCAGCAGTTACTCGGGCAGGGGAGACACTGAAGCTTTCTTT. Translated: CASSYSGRGDTEAFF.

CDR3 sequence (DNA): TGTGCCAGCAGCTCACAGGGGGACACTGAAGCTTTCTTT. Amino acids: CASSSQGDTEAFF. This sequence joins TRBV7-9 and TRBJ1-1, with 8 nucleotides matching TRBD1. Germline V lookup: CDR1 SEHNR, CDR2 FQNEAQ (reference sequence). The V gene end was trimmed by 4 bases and the J gene end by 3 bases; junction bases not matched to a gene: 1. The CDR3 is 13 amino acids.

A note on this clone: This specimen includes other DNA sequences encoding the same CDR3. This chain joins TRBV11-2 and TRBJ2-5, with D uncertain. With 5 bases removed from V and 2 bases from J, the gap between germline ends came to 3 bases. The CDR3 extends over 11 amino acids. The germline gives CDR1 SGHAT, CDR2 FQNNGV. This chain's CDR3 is CASSPQETQYF. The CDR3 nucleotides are TGTGCCAGCAGCCCTCAAGAGACCCAGTACTTC.